The rows below give T cell receptor beta chains drawn from one sample of a study of regulatory T cells in long-lasting Graves disease. TCRdb ran MiXCR on the multiplex PCR reads and lists one entry per CDR3 protein. The sample carries 200,000 to 300,000 distinct CDR3 sequences, 20% to 25% recorded once. The sample here was peripheral blood mononuclear cells (PBMCs), taken at new diagnosis, from a patient treated with antithyroid drugs. These receptor sequences come from a female donor with Graves disease. CDR3s include the opening cysteine and the closing phenylalanine or tryptophan. D genes are given only for firm matches. Clone size is given for some rows only: seen once, a few or many times, or a class if the clone is expanded.

NA,NA,TRBV12-3/TRBV12-4,TRBJ1-1,TGTGCCAGCACCTCAACTTTGCCCACTGAAGCTTTCTTT,CASTSTLPTEAFF
many,NA,TRBV7-2,TRBJ1-1,TGTGCCAGCAGCGCCTCCGGGACGCAGAACACTGAAGCTTTCTTT,CASSASGTQNTEAFF
many,NA,TRBV2,TRBJ2-6,TGTGCCAGCAGTGATGAGGAGGGCTGGCCCGGGGCCAACGTCCTGACTTTC,CASSDEEGWPGANVLTF
few,NA,TRBV15,TRBJ1-4,TGTGCCACCAGCATATATAACGGCCCGTATACGTTTTTT,CATSIYNGPYTFF
NA,TRBD2,TRBV12-3/TRBV12-4,TRBJ2-2,TGTGCCAGCAGGCCGGGACTAGCCGACACCGGGGAGCTGTTTTTT,CASRPGLADTGELFF
many,TRBD1,TRBV2,TRBJ1-6,TGTGCCAGCAGGTCAGCACAGGGGTCTAATTCACCCCTCCACTTT,CASRSAQGSNSPLHF
many,TRBD2,TRBV6-1,TRBJ2-7,TGTGCCAGCACGGAATTAGCGGGGTCCTACGAGCAGTACTTC,CASTELAGSYEQYF
many,NA,TRBV7-8,TRBJ2-1,TGTGCCAGCAGCTTAGTAGATAGGATGGGCTACAATGAGCAGTTCTTC,CASSLVDRMGYNEQFF
few,NA,TRBV6-4,TRBJ1-5,TGTGCCAGCAGTGACTCAATTGGTAGCAATCAGCCCCAGCATTTT,CASSDSIGSNQPQHF
once,NA,TRBV7-2,TRBJ2-3,TGTGCCAGCAGCTTGGGCAGGCTCACAGATACGCAGTATTTT,CASSLGRLTDTQYF
many,NA,TRBV5-1,TRBJ1-1,TGTGCCAGCAGCTTCAGAGGTACGGGGGAGAACACTGAAGCTTTCTTT,CASSFRGTGENTEAFF
NA,TRBD1,TRBV28,TRBJ1-5,TGTGCCAGCAGTGTTACAGGGGGCGCGGGCAATCAGCCCCAGCATTTT,CASSVTGGAGNQPQHF
NA,TRBD2,TRBV7-2,TRBJ2-3,TGTGCCAGCAGCTCGCCCTTACTAGCGGGGGACACAGATACGCAGTATTTT,CASSSPLLAGDTDTQYF
few,TRBD2,TRBV3-1,TRBJ2-7,TGTGCCAGCAGCCCTTACGGGGGGTATTCCTACGAGCAGTACTTC,CASSPYGGYSYEQYF
many,NA,TRBV2,TRBJ1-1,TGTGCCAGCCGGGCAGAGGGGTGGACTGAAGCTTTCTTT,CASRAEGWTEAFF
many,NA,TRBV12-3/TRBV12-4,TRBJ2-1,TGTGCCAGCAGCGACCCCGGGAGAGTTCGCTACAATGAGCAGTTCTTC,CASSDPGRVRYNEQFF
many,TRBD1,TRBV18,TRBJ1-4,TGTGCCAGCTCACGCACAGGGGGGACGATGGAAAAACTGTTTTTT,CASSRTGGTMEKLFF
many,NA,TRBV12-3/TRBV12-4,TRBJ2-7,TGTGCCAGCAACTGGGGGCCGGGACCCCACTACGAGCAGTACTTC,CASNWGPGPHYEQYF
many,NA,TRBV6-1,TRBJ2-1,TGTGCCAGCAGTGAAGCAAGGAACTCCTACAATGAGCAGTTCTTC,CASSEARNSYNEQFF
many,NA,TRBV7-2,TRBJ2-2,TGTGCCAGCAGCTTAAGGCCGGGGCCGAAGAACACCGGGGAGCTGTTTTTT,CASSLRPGPKNTGELFF
many,TRBD1,TRBV28,TRBJ1-6,TGTGCCAGCAGTTTCCAGACCTCAGGGGGAGGTAATTCACCCCTCCACTTT,CASSFQTSGGGNSPLHF
NA,NA,TRBV20-1,TRBJ2-7,TGCAGTGCTAGAGATCTCTATTTGGGCTACGAGCAGTACTTC,CSARDLYLGYEQYF
many,TRBD1,TRBV7-6,TRBJ2-5,TGTGCCAGCAGCTTAGTATCTCCGGGACAGGGGAGAGAGACCCAGTACTTC,CASSLVSPGQGRETQYF
many,NA,TRBV5-4,TRBJ2-5,TGTGCCAGCAGCTTGGAAGGTGGGGGAGGGGGAGAGACCCAGTACTTC,CASSLEGGGGGETQYF
NA,TRBD1,TRBV11-2,TRBJ2-3,TGTGCCAGCAGCTGGGGACAGGCGAGCACAGATACGCAGTATTTT,CASSWGQASTDTQYF
many,TRBD1,TRBV7-2,TRBJ2-2,TGTGCCAGCAACCCGGGACAGGGAGTTACCGGGGAGCTGTTTTTT,CASNPGQGVTGELFF
many,TRBD1,TRBV4-2,TRBJ1-1,TGTGCCAGCAGCCCGAACCTTGGACAGGCTGCTTTCTTT,CASSPNLGQAAFF
many,NA,TRBV2,TRBJ2-3,TGTGCCAGCAGTGCCGGACAGCTCCTCACAGATACGCAGTATTTT,CASSAGQLLTDTQYF
NA,TRBD1,TRBV5-1,TRBJ1-1,TGCGCCAGCAGCTTGGAACAGGGGGCATACACTGAAGCTTTCTTT,CASSLEQGAYTEAFF
many,TRBD2,TRBV28,TRBJ2-3,TGTGCCAGCAGTGCCCCCGGGACTAGCGAGGATACGCAGTATTTT,CASSAPGTSEDTQYF
many,NA,TRBV7-9,TRBJ2-3,TGTGCCAGCAGCTTAGGTCGGAGCCCTAGCACAGATACGCAGTATTTT,CASSLGRSPSTDTQYF
few,NA,TRBV30,TRBJ2-3,TGTGCCTGGAGAGCACCCCTGGACCACACAGATACGCAGTATTTT,CAWRAPLDHTDTQYF
many,NA,TRBV5-4,TRBJ2-2,TGTGCCAGCAGCTTGGACGGGTATCGAGCCGGGGAGCTGTTTTTT,CASSLDGYRAGELFF
many,NA,TRBV24-1,TRBJ2-2,TGTGCCACCAGTGACCGGGACATTGGCGGGGAGCTGTTTTTT,CATSDRDIGGELFF
many,NA,TRBV7-8,TRBJ1-5,TGTGCCAGCAGCAAGACAGGAGGTGGCAATCAGCCCCAGCATTTT,CASSKTGGGNQPQHF
many,NA,TRBV11-1,TRBJ2-4,TGTGCCAGCAGCTTATCAGACAGCACAAACATTCAGTACTTC,CASSLSDSTNIQYF
NA,NA,TRBV20-1,TRBJ1-2,TGCAGTGCCGGGGGGTCGGCTAACTATGGCTACACCTTC,CSAGGSANYGYTF
many,NA,TRBV6-2/TRBV6-3,TRBJ1-1,TGTGCCAGCAGTTACGGGGAGGGCACTGAAGCTTTCTTT,CASSYGEGTEAFF
many,NA,TRBV10-3,TRBJ1-5,TGTGCCATCAGTGATAATTGGGGGGCTAGCAATCAGCCCCAGCATTTT,CAISDNWGASNQPQHF
NA,TRBD2,TRBV27,TRBJ2-1,TGTGCCAGCAGTTTAAGAGCGGGGAACTACAATGAGCAGTTCTTC,CASSLRAGNYNEQFF
many,TRBD2,TRBV5-1,TRBJ2-7,TGCGCCAGCACCCCTAGCGGGGGGTACTACGAGCAGTACTTC,CASTPSGGYYEQYF
few,NA,TRBV19,TRBJ1-1,TGTGCCAGTACTAAAGGCACCCAGGGCACTGAAGCTTTCTTT,CASTKGTQGTEAFF
many,TRBD2,TRBV7-9,TRBJ2-3,TGTGCCAGCAGCCGCGGACTAGCGGGGAGGGGCACAGATACGCAGTATTTT,CASSRGLAGRGTDTQYF
NA,NA,TRBV6-1,TRBJ2-3,TGTGCCAGCAGCCCCGGGACTCAACTACCGGGACTCGACACAGATACGCAGTATTTT,CASSPGTQLPGLDTDTQYF
few,TRBD1,TRBV11-2,TRBJ2-1,TGTGCCAGCAGCTGGGGACAGGGGGCTATCAGTGAGCAGTTCTTC,CASSWGQGAISEQFF
many,TRBD1,TRBV20-1,TRBJ1-2,TGCAGTGCTAGACCGAACCAAGGGGGCCGTGGGGGCTACACCTTC,CSARPNQGGRGGYTF
NA,NA,TRBV12-3/TRBV12-4,TRBJ1-1,TGTGCCAGCAGTTTAAGGGAGGGTACTGAAGCTTTCTTT,CASSLREGTEAFF
few,NA,TRBV5-1,TRBJ2-5,TGCGCCAGCAGTTCTACAGGGCGCGCGGCAGAGACCCAGTACTTC,CASSSTGRAAETQYF
many,TRBD2,TRBV30,TRBJ2-7,TGTGCCTGGAGTCGTGAAGGCGGGGGCGAGCAGTACTTC,CAWSREGGGEQYF
many,NA,TRBV11-2,TRBJ2-7,TGTGCCAGCAGCTTCCCAGGGCTGGCAGACGAGCAGTACTTC,CASSFPGLADEQYF